What follows are 8 T cell receptor beta chains derived from one specimen sequenced in a study of regulatory T cells in long-lasting Graves disease. Time point indicated: newly diagnosed GD, antithyroid drugs for less than 3 months. Making the TCR library involved RNA that had been extracted from PBMCs. The authors built TCR beta libraries using iRepertoire HTBI primers and Arm-PCR of CDR3 regions. Using its own MiXCR run on the multiplex PCR reads, TCRdb lists one record per CDR3 protein. The data contain roughly 430,000 distinct CDR3 sequences, 15% to 20% of them singletons. Separately, the same data were catalogued under a study of T cells in Graves' hyperthyroidism and ophthalmopathy.

Sequences were derived from peripheral blood mononuclear cells (PBMCs), sampled at new diagnosis, from a patient treated with antithyroid drugs. These receptors were obtained from a woman aged 25 to 39 with Graves disease.

The chain employs TRBV24-1 and TRBJ2-1; TRBD2 agrees at 9 bases. The V segment lost 0 bases and the J segment 4 bases; nucleotides outside the gene matches: 3. This CDR3 region has 16 residues. Germline CDR1 is KGHDR and CDR2 is SFDVKD. The CDR3 loop is CATSDLTSGQYNEQFF. The CDR3, as DNA: TGTGCCACCAGTGATTTGACTAGCGGGCAGTACAATGAGCAGTTCTTC.

This clonotype came up many times. This sequence joins TRBV27 and TRBJ1-6, with no clear D. The V end lost 6 bases, the J end lost 7 bases, and 10 bases lay between the germline ends. Germline loops: CDR1 MNHEY, CDR2 SMNVEV (reference sequence). The CDR3 sequence is 13 residues long. CDR3 region: CASRKLKNSPLHF. CDR3 DNA sequence: TGTGCCAGCAGGAAACTTAAAAATTCACCCCTCCACTTT.

This clonotype has at least ten counts. V usage is TRBV20-1 and J usage is TRBJ2-5, with D perhaps TRBD2 (5 bases). Germline V lookup: CDR1 DFQATT, CDR2 SNEGSKA (reference sequence). Trimming removed 7 bases at V and 3 bases at J, with 15 bases between. The CDR3 contains 13 residues. The DNA for the CDR3 is TGCAGTGTCGGCCCGGACGGGGAAGAGACCCAGTACTTC. As protein: CSVGPDGEETQYF.

At least ten counts were recorded for this clonotype. The junction does not match germline at one end; this may be a read error. The gene calls are TRBV28 and TRBJ2-1; TRBD2 agrees at 13 bases. The germline CDR1 and CDR2 sequences are MDHEN and SYDVKM. There are 15 residues in the CDR3. This CDR3 reads CASSGGLAGYNEQFF. The CDR3 DNA reads TGCGCCAGCAGCGGGGGACTAGCGGGGTACAATGAGCAGTTCTTC.

Note on this clonotype: Given a far larger clone just one base away, this is likely a sequencing read error. The genes are TRBV13 and TRBJ2-5; D may be TRBD1 (7 bases). Germline lookup yields CDR1 PRHDT and CDR2 FYEKMQ (reference sequence). This CDR3 contains 17 residues. V lost 5 bases and J lost 11, with 30 bases in between. The DNA for the CDR3 is TGTGCCAGCAGCCCCCCTGGACAGGACTATCACCTTCGGGAGCAGTACTTC. This gives the protein CASSPPGQDYHLREQYF.

This clonotype occurred a few times. This sequence joins TRBV7-9 and TRBJ2-7, with TRBD1 identical over 7 bases. The CDR3 is made up of 15 amino acids. Losses at the gene ends were 4 bases for V and 0 bases for J; bases not matched to a gene: 6. CDR1 and CDR2 from the germline V gene are SEHNR and FQNEAQ (reference sequence). In nucleotides, the CDR3 is TGTGCCAGCAGCTCCCAAGGACAGGCCTCCTACGAGCAGTACTTC. It translates to CASSSQGQASYEQYF.

In regard to this clonotype: A read error likely explains this, since a far larger clone differs by one base. The CDR3 DNA is TGTGCCAGCAGTTCCGGGACAGGGTTTGTCGATGAGCAGTACTTC. Translation: CASSSGTGFVDEQYF. J is TRBJ2-5 and V is TRBV11-2; 9 bases agree with TRBD1. The germline gives CDR1 SGHAT, CDR2 FQNNGV. The CDR3 has 15 amino acids. V was clipped by 6 bases and J by 11 bases; unmatched bases: 16.

This chain joins TRBV7-3 and TRBJ2-7, with 8 bases that match TRBD1. This CDR3 spans 14 amino acids. V gave up 4 bases and J gave up 3 bases; unmatched junction bases: 5. The germline V gene encodes CDR1 SGHTA and CDR2 FQGTGA. Written as DNA, the CDR3 is TGTGCCAGCAGCTCGACAGGGGAAGGCTACGAGCAGTACTTC. It yields the protein CASSSTGEGYEQYF. The variable domain in full, with the rest retrieved from reference TRBV7-3 and TRBJ2-7, is GAGVSQTPSNKVTEKGKYVELRCDPISGHTALYWYRQSLGQGPEFLIYFQGTGAADDSGLPNDRFFAVRPEGSVSTLKIQRTERGDSAVYLCASSSTGEGYEQYFGPGTRLTVT.